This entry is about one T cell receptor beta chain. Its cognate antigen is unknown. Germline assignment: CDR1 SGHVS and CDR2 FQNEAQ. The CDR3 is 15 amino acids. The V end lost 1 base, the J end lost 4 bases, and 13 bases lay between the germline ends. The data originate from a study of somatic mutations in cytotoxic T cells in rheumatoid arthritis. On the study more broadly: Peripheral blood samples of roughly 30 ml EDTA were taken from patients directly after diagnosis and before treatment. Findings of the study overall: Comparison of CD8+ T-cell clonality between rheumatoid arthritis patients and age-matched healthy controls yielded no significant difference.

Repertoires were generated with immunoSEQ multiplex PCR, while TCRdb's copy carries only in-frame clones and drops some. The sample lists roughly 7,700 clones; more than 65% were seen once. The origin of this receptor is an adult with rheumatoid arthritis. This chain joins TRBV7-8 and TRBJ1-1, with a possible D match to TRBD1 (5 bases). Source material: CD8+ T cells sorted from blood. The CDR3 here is CASSLVQGIFTEAFF. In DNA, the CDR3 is TGTGCCAGCAGCTTAGTGCAGGGTATTTTCACTGAAGCTTTCTTT.